A single sample gave rise to the 29 T cell receptor beta chains below, sequenced in a study of T cell changes during pregnancy in multiple sclerosis. Generated by immunoSEQ multiplex PCR, the TCRdb table keeps only in-frame clones and is missing some. Of approximately 32,000 clones listed, roughly 90% are singletons. The sample was CD8+ T cells from peripheral blood mononuclear cells, taken in the first trimester of pregnancy. Receptors originate from a female donor with multiple sclerosis, enrolled in a pregnancy study.

The rearrangement uses TRBV18 and TRBJ2-5, with a weak D call TRBD1 (6 bases). CDR1 is KGHSH, CDR2 LQKENI, per germline. The CDR3 spans 14 residues. Trimming cost V 6 bases and J 0 bases, with 11 bases left between them. The CDR3 here is CASSYRVHQETQYF. CDR3 in DNA: TGTGCCAGCTCGTACAGGGTCCACCAAGAGACCCAGTACTTC.

The chain has TRBV19 and TRBJ1-1; TRBD1 matches 9 bases. V shed 6 bases, J shed 11 bases, and the junction held 7 bases outside the gene matches. CDR1 and CDR2 from the germline V gene are LNHDA and SQIVND (reference sequence). This CDR3 comprises 12 residues. Here the CDR3 DNA reads TGTGCCAGTAGCCCCGGGACAGGGACGGCTTTCTTT. It is translated as CASSPGTGTAFF.

The chain combines TRBV15 with TRBJ2-2; 7 bases align to TRBD2. The V segment lost 6 bases and the J segment 4 bases; nucleotides outside the gene matches: 17. This CDR3 has 18 residues. Germline V gives CDR1 LNHNV, CDR2 YYDKDF (reference sequence). The CDR3 sequence is CATRSFNFRGGPTGELFF. CDR3 DNA: TGTGCCACCAGATCCTTTAATTTCCGGGGAGGGCCCACCGGGGAGCTGTTTTTT.

The table lists this clone with a count of one. The chain is built from TRBV5-6 and TRBJ1-2, with D possibly TRBD1 on 5 matching bases. The CDR3 spans 14 residues. V gave up 3 bases and J gave up 5 bases, with 14 bases separating them. Germline CDR1 reads SGHDT; CDR2 reads YYEEEE. CDR3 nucleotide sequence: TGTGCCAGCAGCTCCGACAGCCTCCTTTATGGCTACACCTTC. Its translation: CASSSDSLLYGYTF.

The chain joins TRBV6-4 to TRBJ1-1; D might be TRBD1 (5 bases). Germline CDR1 reads MRHNA; CDR2 reads SNTAGT. The length of the CDR3 is 15 residues. Trimming took off 6 bases at V and 6 bases at J, with 20 bases between the two ends. CDR3 DNA sequence: TGTGCCAGCAGCAAAAATGGGGGGGAGGCCGCTGAAGCTTTCTTT. Its translation: CASSKNGGEAAEAFF.

The sample holds one count of this clone. The genes are TRBV4-1 and TRBJ1-2; D perhaps matches TRBD1 (6 bases). Germline V gene data show CDR1 as MGHRA and CDR2 as YSYEKL. The CDR3 consists of 13 residues. The V end was cut by 6 bases, the J end by 6 bases, with 14 bases between. DNA for the CDR3: TGCGCCAGCAGACCAGGGGTAGAAAATGGCTACACCTTC. The encoded protein is CASRPGVENGYTF.

The chain links TRBV5-6 to TRBJ2-7, with 8 bases identical to TRBD2. Germline V gives CDR1 SGHDT, CDR2 YYEEEE. After removal of 4 bases from V and 3 bases from J, the junction contained 12 bases not matched to a gene. The CDR3 contains 16 residues. The CDR3 protein is CASSPWTSRANYEQYF. The CDR3 nucleotides read TGTGCCAGCAGCCCGTGGACTAGCCGGGCCAACTACGAGCAGTACTTC.

V usage is TRBV5-1 and J usage is TRBJ2-7; 16 nucleotides align to TRBD2. The ends lost 3 bases at V and 5 bases at J; junction bases unmatched: 17. This CDR3 comprises 20 residues. The germline gives CDR1 SGHRS, CDR2 YFSETQ. The CDR3 protein is CASSSGRPPGLAGGPHEQYF. CDR3 sequence (DNA): TGCGCCAGCAGCTCCGGCAGGCCCCCGGGACTAGCGGGAGGGCCCCACGAGCAGTACTTC. The complete variable domain, with remaining parts taken from reference TRBV5-1 and TRBJ2-7, reads KAGVTQTPRYLIKTRGQQVTLSCSPISGHRSVSWYQQTPGQGLQFLFEYFSETQRNKGNFPGRFSGRQFSNSRSEMNVSTLELGDSALYLCASSSGRPPGLAGGPHEQYFGPGTRLTVT.

The V call is TRBV30, the J call TRBJ1-2; no clear D gene. The CDR3 has 14 amino acids. Trimming took 5 bases from V and 4 from J, leaving 17 bases between them. Germline CDR1 is GTSNPN and CDR2 is SVGIG (reference sequence). The CDR3 coding sequence is TGTGCCTGGTGGCCGATCCGGGCGGGCTATGGCTACACCTTC. Translated: CAWWPIRAGYGYTF.

This clone was detected a few times. The rearrangement uses TRBV7-2 and TRBJ2-1; D perhaps matches TRBD1 (5 bases). Looked up from germline, CDR1 is SGHTA and CDR2 is FQGNSA. The CDR3 extends over 12 amino acids. Deletions cut 5 bases from V and 12 bases from J, with 14 bases between. The CDR3, as DNA: TGTGCCAGCAGCCTGGACACTACAGGGCAGTTCTTC. Translation gives CASSLDTTGQFF. The full variable domain, rest sourced from reference TRBV7-2 and TRBJ2-1, is GAGVSQSPSNKVTEKGKDVELRCDPISGHTALYWYRQSLGQGLEFLIYFQGNSAPDKSGLPSDRFSAERTGGSVSTLTIQRTQQEDSAVYLCASSLDTTGQFFGPGTRLTVL.

The V and J genes are TRBV21-1 and TRBJ2-7; the DNA was not used to check the table's D call, TRBD2. TRBV21-1 is designated a pseudogene. The CDR3 is 17 amino acids. The CDR3 sequence is CASPLPPLAGGSYEQYF. The CDR3 DNA follows: TGTGCCAGCCCTCTCCCCCCACTAGCGGGAGGTTCCTACGAGCAGTACTTC.

The V and J genes are TRBV6-1 and TRBJ2-2; D may be TRBD2 (5 bases). Germline V gene sequence: CDR1 MNHNS, CDR2 SASEGT. V lost 7 bases, J lost 5 bases, and 17 bases lay in between. The CDR3 is 15 residues long. CDR3 DNA: TGTGCCAGCACCGTGGGCTCCGAGGGAACCGGGGAGCTGTTTTTT. Its protein is CASTVGSEGTGELFF.

The genes are TRBV11-3 and TRBJ2-1; D gene ambiguous. Germline-derived CDR1 and CDR2 are SGHNT and YENEEA. The CDR3 has 12 residues. The V end lost 1 base, the J end lost 8 bases, and 6 bases lay between the germline ends. The chain's CDR3 is CASSLVSYEQFF. The CDR3 DNA follows: TGTGCCAGCAGCTTAGTTTCGTATGAGCAGTTCTTC.

The V gene is TRBV6-4, the J gene TRBJ1-1; perhaps TRBD1 as D (5 bases). The germline CDR1 and CDR2 sequences are MRHNA and SNTAGT. The V and J ends lost 8 bases and 5 bases respectively, with 21 bases between them. The CDR3 spans 15 residues. The DNA of the CDR3 is TGTGCCAGCGGGACGGACGGGGGGGGGTTTACTGAAGCTTTCTTT. Translation gives CASGTDGGGFTEAFF.

The V gene is TRBV29-1, the J gene TRBJ2-7; a weak D match, TRBD1 (6 bases). Trimming removed 0 bases from V and 2 bases from J, with 11 bases in between. Germline values: CDR1 SQVTM, CDR2 ANQGSEA. The CDR3 extends over 14 amino acids. The CDR3 loop reads CSVEDGTFPYEQYF. CDR3 nucleotides: TGCAGCGTTGAAGATGGGACATTCCCCTACGAGCAGTACTTC.

The chain uses TRBV30 and TRBJ2-5, with D possibly TRBD2 on 5 matching bases. The length of the CDR3 is 16 residues. With 0 bases removed from V and 4 bases from J, the gap between germline ends came to 18 bases. Germline CDR1 reads GTSNPN; CDR2 reads SVGIG (reference sequence). DNA of the CDR3: TGTGCCTGGAGTGTACTCGTCGGGGTGGGTTCAGAGACCCAGTACTTC. This codes for CAWSVLVGVGSETQYF.

The CDR3 spells CASSPAGTFYEQYF. For the CDR3, the DNA is TGTGCCAGCAGCCCAGCCGGGACATTTTACGAGCAGTACTTC. The rearrangement joins TRBV27 to TRBJ2-7; D is possibly TRBD1 (6 bases). Trimming pared 6 bases from V and 4 bases from J, leaving 16 bases between. This CDR3 contains 14 residues. Germline V CDR1 and CDR2: MNHEY, SMNVEV (reference sequence).

This chain connects TRBV9 to TRBJ2-7, with TRBD2 identical over 7 bases. Per germline, CDR1 SGDLS and CDR2 YYNGEE. This CDR3 is built from 16 residues. The trim removed 3 bases at V and 0 bases at J, leaving 9 bases unmatched. The CDR3 sequence: CASSAGTSASSYEQYF. CDR3 nucleotide sequence: TGTGCCAGCAGCGCCGGAACTAGCGCTAGCTCCTACGAGCAGTACTTC. Full variable domain (remainder filled in from reference TRBV9 and TRBJ2-7): DSGVTQTPKHLITATGQRVTLRCSPRSGDLSVYWYQQSLDQGLQFLIQYYNGEERAKGNILERFSAQQFPDLHSELNLSSLELGDSALYFCASSAGTSASSYEQYFGPGTRLTVT.

Only one count was recorded for this clone. This chain connects TRBV7-9 to TRBJ2-2; TRBD1 aligns across 7 bases. Trimming cost V 3 bases and J 0 bases; bases outside gene matches: 1. The CDR3 has 15 amino acids. CDR1 is SEHNR and CDR2 is FQNEAQ in the germline V gene (reference sequence). This CDR3 reads CASSLGQSNTGELFF. The CDR3 DNA follows: TGTGCCAGCAGCTTGGGACAGTCGAACACCGGGGAGCTGTTTTTT.

The CDR3 bases are TGTGCCAGTAGTATAGGGACTAGCGGGGGCAATTCCTACAATGAGCAGTTCTTC. Protein: CASSIGTSGGNSYNEQFF. The chain joins TRBV19 to TRBJ2-1, with TRBD2 matching over 13 bases. V shed 1 base, J shed 1 base, and the junction held 4 bases outside the gene matches. The CDR3 consists of 18 residues. Germline V CDR1 and CDR2: LNHDA, SQIVND (reference sequence).

The chain has TRBV6-5 and TRBJ2-1, with a tentative D call TRBD2 (6 bases). Trimming pared 0 bases from V and 9 bases from J, leaving 6 bases between. There are 12 residues in the CDR3. Germline CDR1 MNHEY, CDR2 SVGAGI. CDR3 DNA: TGTGCCAGCAGTTACTCGGGGGGTGAGCAGTTCTTC. Amino acid sequence: CASSYSGGEQFF.

The chain couples TRBV28 to TRBJ2-7, with 7 bases identical to TRBD2. Losses at the gene ends were 6 bases for V and 3 bases for J; bases not matched to a gene: 11. This CDR3 is 15 amino acids long. Germline CDR1 reads MDHEN; CDR2 reads SYDVKM. CDR3 DNA: TGTGCCAGCAGATCAGGGAGGGAGCGGGGCTACGAGCAGTACTTC. It codes for CASRSGRERGYEQYF.

The rearrangement links TRBV10-1 to TRBJ2-5, with D possibly TRBD2 on 5 matching bases. CDR3 size: 14 residues. Germline values: CDR1 WNHNN, CDR2 SYGVQD (reference sequence). V was trimmed by 0 bases and J by 3 bases, leaving 8 bases between them. The CDR3 nucleotides are TGCGCCAGCAGTGAGTCAGGAGCGGAAGAGACCCAGTACTTC. This encodes CASSESGAEETQYF.

The chain joins TRBV7-9 to TRBJ1-2; TRBD1 agrees at 11 bases. The germline V gene encodes CDR1 SEHNR and CDR2 FQNEAQ (reference sequence). The CDR3 consists of 15 residues. Unmatched junction bases numbered 6, after V lost 5 bases and J lost 4 bases. The DNA of the CDR3 is TGTGCCAGCAGCATGGACAGGGGGCAGATCTATGGCTACACCTTC. This gives the protein CASSMDRGQIYGYTF.

V usage is TRBV7-9 and J usage is TRBJ2-7; 7 bases align to TRBD2. The CDR3 has 16 amino acids. The V gene's germline CDR1 is SEHNR and CDR2 FQNEAQ (reference sequence). The trim removed 1 base at V and 5 bases at J, leaving 11 bases unmatched. CDR3 in DNA: TGTGCCAGCAGCTTAGGTAGCGGCGGGAGTTTGAACGAGCAGTACTTC. Translation: CASSLGSGGSLNEQYF.

The rearrangement uses TRBV27 and TRBJ2-1; 14 bases agree with TRBD2. There are 17 residues in the CDR3. V lost 2 bases, J lost 7 bases, and 7 bases stayed unmatched. Germline CDR1 and CDR2: MNHEY and SMNVEV (reference sequence). CDR3 in amino acids: CASSLAPGTSGSNEQFF. The CDR3 DNA reads as TGTGCCAGCAGTTTAGCCCCCGGGACTAGCGGGAGTAATGAGCAGTTCTTC.

This clone was picked up a small number of times. This chain joins TRBV2 and TRBJ1-2; TRBD1 agrees at 9 bases. This CDR3 region has 15 residues. In germline, CDR1 is SNHLY, CDR2 FYNNEI. V dropped 4 bases and J dropped 3; count of bases not matched to a gene: 6. CDR3 in DNA: TGTGCCAGCAGTGGGGACAGGGAAGCCGACTATGGCTACACCTTC. Protein: CASSGDREADYGYTF. The variable domain in full, with the rest retrieved from reference TRBV2 and TRBJ1-2, is EPEVTQTPSHQVTQMGQEVILRCVPISNHLYFYWYRQILGQKVEFLVSFYNNEISEKSEIFDDQFSVERPDGSNFTLKIRSTKLEDSAMYFCASSGDREADYGYTFGSGTRLTVV.

The chain uses TRBV27 and TRBJ2-1, with 8 bases matching TRBD2. Germline V gene lookup returns CDR1 MNHEY and CDR2 SMNVEV (reference sequence). Unmatched junction bases numbered 2, after V lost 5 bases and J lost 2 bases. The CDR3 sequence is 14 residues long. CDR3 nucleotide sequence: TGTGCCAGCAGTCTTAGCGGGACCTACAATGAGCAGTTCTTC. Translated, it gives CASSLSGTYNEQFF.

This clone was found once. V gene TRBV6-1 combines with J gene TRBJ2-7, with 8 positions matching TRBD1. Germline values: CDR1 MNHNS, CDR2 SASEGT. The CDR3 extends over 16 amino acids. V gave up 1 base and J gave up 3 bases; unmatched junction bases: 8. DNA for the CDR3: TGTGCCAGCAGTGAAGGCAGGGGGCTAAGGGACTACGAGCAGTACTTC. Translation gives CASSEGRGLRDYEQYF.